One T cell receptor (beta chain) is described in this entry. TCRdb reanalysed the RT-PCR reads using MiXCR and keeps one entry per CDR3 protein. This sample has 150,000 to 250,000 distinct CDR3 sequences, with approximately 41% found just once. The sample comes from a study of patients and donors after allogeneic stem cell transplantation. CDR1 and CDR2 from the germline V gene are SQVTM and ANQGSEA. The CDR3 totals 14 residues. Unmatched junction bases numbered 6, after V lost 2 bases and J lost 4 bases. This chain connects TRBV29-1 to TRBJ2-5; TRBD2 matches at 8 bases. The source of this sequence is a human donor who was either an allogeneic HSCT recipient or a stem cell or donor lymphocyte infusion donor (not recorded which). It is not recorded whose cells these are; they may come from a transplant donor. The sequencing sample was made of blood, either unsorted or a sorted T cell fraction (not recorded which). This CDR3 reads CSVEREGRGETQYF. CDR3 coding DNA: TGCAGCGTTGAACGGGAGGGCCGGGGAGAGACCCAGTACTTC.